This paragraph reports one TCR beta chain. Its antigen is unknown. A read error may account for a junction end that differs from germline. PCR used 60 Vbeta primers and 13 Jbeta primers. Profiled with immunoSEQ multiplex PCR; TCRdb holds only in-frame clones, not every one. The profile shows around 110,000 clones, 73% of them singletons. This CDR3 is built from 16 residues. Germline lookup yields CDR1 SGHAT and CDR2 FQNNGV. The data are from a study of cytomegalovirus exposure and HLA in healthy donors. Study as a whole: Earlier, 90 million to 140 million unique TCR beta sequences were recovered from roughly 180 million T cells by an analysis.

General study points: At a 0.05 false discovery rate, a later analysis found about 17,000 TCR beta sequences to be associated with HLA alleles.

The TCR was taken from a man under 40 in good health and CMV-seronegative. Sequenced: PBMCs. The chain couples TRBV11-2 to TRBJ2-5; 8 bases map to TRBD2. The CDR3 protein is CAGSVTNGGVQETQYF. Written as DNA, the CDR3 is TGTGCCGGCAGCGTAACTAACGGGGGGGTCCAAGAGACCCAGTACTTC.